Shown below are 13 T cell receptor beta chains from a single sample sequenced in a study of cytomegalovirus exposure and HLA in healthy donors. PCR used 60 Vbeta primers and 13 Jbeta primers. Only in-frame clones appear in the TCRdb table, and some are missing; sequencing was by immunoSEQ multiplex PCR. Of about 64,000 clones detected, 55% to 65% appear once; the ten largest clones hold 3% to 3.5%. Sample: PBMCs. Receptors originate from a woman aged 50 to 60 in good health and CMV-seronegative.

V and J are TRBV6-5 and TRBJ1-1; perhaps TRBD1 as D (5 bases). CDR1 and CDR2 from the germline V gene are MNHEY and SVGAGI. The germline V and J ends were trimmed by 6 bases and 2 bases, with 16 bases remaining between them. The CDR3 loop spans 15 amino acids. Written as DNA, the CDR3 is TGTGCCAGCAGGGGGGGGTTACAGACTAACACTGAAGCTTTCTTT. This codes for CASRGGLQTNTEAFF.

The chain links TRBV4-1 to TRBJ2-1; 13 bases map to TRBD2. After removal of 2 bases from V and 4 bases from J, the junction contained 5 bases not matched to a gene. CDR1 and CDR2 (germline): MGHRA, YSYEKL. The CDR3 sequence is 17 residues long. The CDR3 bases are TGCGCCAGCAGCCAATCGGGACTAGCGGGGAGATACAATGAGCAGTTCTTC. This sequence encodes CASSQSGLAGRYNEQFF.

The chain uses TRBV10-3 and TRBJ1-3, with D unclear. CDR3 size: 13 residues. V shed 3 bases and J shed 6 bases, with 9 bases lying between them. CDR1 and CDR2 from the germline V gene are ENHRY and SYGVKD. The CDR3 DNA reads as TGTGCCATCAGTGAAGGCGGTGAAAACACCATATATTTT. Translating gives CAISEGGENTIYF.

This clone was picked up a small number of times. The CDR3 nucleotides are TGCGCCAGTCAACAGGGGGGGGACCTTTACGAGCAGTACTTC. Residues: CASQQGGDLYEQYF. The rearrangement joins TRBV5-1 to TRBJ2-7, with D maybe TRBD1 (8 bases). Germline CDR1 reads SGHRS; CDR2 reads YFSETQ. V shed 8 bases and J shed 4 bases, with 19 bases lying between them. The CDR3 covers 14 residues.

This clone was seen only a few times. This chain links TRBV5-4 with TRBJ1-4; tentatively, D is TRBD1 (6 bases). Germline assignment: CDR1 SGHNT and CDR2 YYREEE (reference sequence). Trimming cost V 4 bases and J 5 bases, with 9 bases left between them. The CDR3 totals 13 residues. CDR3 sequence: CASSRQGNEKLFF. The CDR3 DNA follows: TGTGCCAGCAGCCGGCAGGGGAATGAAAAACTGTTTTTT.

V is TRBV18 and J is TRBJ2-5, with D tentatively TRBD1 (6 bases). CDR1 and CDR2 from the germline V gene are KGHSH and LQKENI. V lost 4 bases and J 0 bases, leaving 9 bases between the germline ends. The CDR3 is made up of 14 amino acids. CDR3 in amino acids: CASSRTGYQETQYF. The CDR3 coding sequence is TGTGCCAGCTCACGTACAGGGTACCAAGAGACCCAGTACTTC.

This chain uses TRBV29-1 with TRBJ2-1, with TRBD2 identical over 7 bases. CDR3 length: 17 residues. V dropped 1 base and J dropped 0; count of bases not matched to a gene: 9. Germline V gene sequence: CDR1 SQVTM, CDR2 ANQGSEA. The CDR3 nucleotides read TGCAGCGTTGAAGGCGCGAGGCGGGAGAACTCCTACAATGAGCAGTTCTTC. It specifies CSVEGARRENSYNEQFF.

This clone was counted only a few times. The rearrangement links TRBV28 to TRBJ1-1; possibly TRBD1 for D (6 bases). V was shortened by 4 bases and J by 3 bases, with 15 bases between the two germline ends. CDR1 and CDR2 from the germline V gene are MDHEN and SYDVKM. The length of the CDR3 is 15 residues. The CDR3 nucleotides read TGTGCCAGCAGTTCGGGAAGGGGGAAGTACACTGAAGCTTTCTTT. Encoded protein: CASSSGRGKYTEAFF. Looking up the rest from reference TRBV28 and TRBJ1-1 gives the full variable domain: DVKVTQSSRYLVKRTGEKVFLECVQDMDHENMFWYRQDPGLGLRLIYFSYDVKMKEKGDIPEGYSVSREKKERFSLILESASTNQTSMYLCASSSGRGKYTEAFFGQGTRLTVV.

The V and J genes are TRBV10-3 and TRBJ2-1; the match to TRBD1 covers 10 bases. CDR1 ENHRY and CDR2 SYGVKD come from the germline V gene. This CDR3 is built from 16 residues. V lost 2 bases and J lost 4; bases outside the gene matches: 5. The CDR3 sequence: CAISEIVDRGYNEQFF. The CDR3 DNA is TGTGCCATCAGTGAGATCGTGGACAGGGGGTACAATGAGCAGTTCTTC.

The rearrangement uses TRBV29-1 and TRBJ1-4; D is unclear. Germline V CDR1 and CDR2: SQVTM, ANQGSEA. This CDR3 spans 15 amino acids. V was clipped by 7 bases and J by 1 base, with 16 bases between them. The CDR3 sequence: CSAKPKELTNEKLFF. CDR3 DNA: TGCAGCGCTAAACCTAAAGAGCTAACTAATGAAAAACTGTTTTTT.

The J gene is TRBJ2-1, the V gene TRBV5-1, with 11 bases lining up with TRBD2. Germline V gene data show CDR1 as SGHRS and CDR2 as YFSETQ. J gave up 6 bases and V 1 base, and 6 bases lay outside the gene matches. The CDR3 extends over 16 amino acids. The CDR3 loop is CASSLPGTSGSNEQFF. CDR3 in DNA: TGCGCCAGCAGCTTGCCCGGGACTAGCGGTTCCAATGAGCAGTTCTTC.

The chain carries TRBV18 and TRBJ1-2; TRBD1 matches at 10 bases. Germline-derived CDR1 and CDR2 are KGHSH and LQKENI. The CDR3 extends over 19 amino acids. J lost 6 bases, V lost 2 bases, and 18 bases had no gene match. The CDR3 loop reads CASSPTRLGQGVGSDGYTF. The CDR3 DNA sequence: TGTGCCAGCTCACCAACCCGCTTAGGACAGGGGGTAGGATCGGATGGCTACACCTTC. Based on the CDR3 plus reference TRBV18 and TRBJ1-2, the full variable domain is NAGVMQNPRHLVRRRGQEARLRCSPMKGHSHVYWYRQLPEEGLKFMVYLQKENIIDESGMPKERFSAEFPKEGPSILRIQQVVRGDSAAYFCASSPTRLGQGVGSDGYTFGSGTRLTVV.

The V call is TRBV7-8, the J call TRBJ2-7; 7 bases align to TRBD1. Trimming removed 2 bases from V and 4 bases from J; junction bases left unmatched: 5. Germline loops: CDR1 SGHVS, CDR2 FQNEAQ. This CDR3 is built from 14 residues. In DNA, the CDR3 is TGTGCCAGCAGCTTATTAACAGGGGAATACGAGCAGTACTTC. Residues: CASSLLTGEYEQYF.